This is a list of T cell receptor beta chains from one sample in a study of shared clonotypes between healthy human individuals. The table came from immunoSEQ multiplex PCR; TCRdb's copy has only in-frame clones and leaves some out. The profile covers about 2.4 million clones, with over 85% appearing a single time and around 0.4% taken by the ten largest. The sample was naive CD4+ T cells from PBMCs. These TCRs come from a man aged 18-30 years in good health. Some clones in this sample may be carry-over from other donors' samples. Each CDR3 is given with its conserved first and last residue. The D gene is left open where the match is weak. Rows may omit the clone size; those that give it use once, few, many or a size class.

v_gene	j_gene	d_gene	abundance	CDR3aa	CDR3nt
TRBV7-9	TRBJ1-1	NA	NA	CASSLRGDRNTEAFF	TGTGCCAGCAGCTTACGAGGTGACAGGAACACTGAAGCTTTCTTT
TRBV28	TRBJ1-2	NA	NA	CASNLGGADYGYTF	TGTGCCAGCAATTTGGGGGGGGCGGACTATGGCTACACCTTC
TRBV15	TRBJ2-1	NA	NA	CATSRGRENYNEQFF	TGTGCCACCAGCAGGGGACGGGAGAACTACAATGAGCAGTTCTTC
TRBV5-1	TRBJ2-7	NA	NA	CASRLQRPPYEQYF	TGCGCCAGCAGGCTCCAGCGTCCCCCCTACGAGCAGTACTTC
TRBV10-3	TRBJ2-7	TRBD2	NA	CAATSGLYEQYF	TGTGCCGCGACTAGCGGTCTCTACGAGCAGTACTTC
TRBV7-3	TRBJ2-1	TRBD2	NA	CASSLTPTSGKRNEQFF	TGTGCCAGCAGCTTAACTCCGACTAGCGGGAAGCGCAATGAGCAGTTCTTC
TRBV5-8	TRBJ1-1	NA	NA	CASSRGPVDINTEAFF	TGTGCCAGCAGCCGAGGACCGGTTGACATTAACACTGAAGCTTTCTTT
TRBV4-1	TRBJ2-3	TRBD2	NA	CASSQDAPSGRTDTQYF	TGCGCCAGCAGCCAAGATGCGCCTAGCGGGAGGACAGATACGCAGTATTTT
TRBV6-5	TRBJ1-2	NA	few	CASSYRRTGNYGYTF	TGTGCCAGCAGTTACCGTCGAACAGGGAACTATGGCTACACCTTC
TRBV4-1	TRBJ2-1	NA	NA	CASSHSDRDSYNEQFF	TGCGCCAGCAGCCACTCCGACAGAGATTCCTACAATGAGCAGTTCTTC
TRBV30	TRBJ1-4	TRBD1	NA	CAWRTGQKLFF	TGTGCCTGGCGGACAGGGCAAAAACTGTTTTTT
TRBV10-3	TRBJ2-3	NA	NA	CAISGGQSGDTQYF	TGTGCCATCAGTGGGGGGCAGTCAGGAGATACGCAGTATTTT
TRBV6-1	TRBJ1-1	NA	NA	CASSPLNTEAFF	TGTGCCAGCAGTCCTCTGAACACTGAAGCTTTCTTT
TRBV11-1	TRBJ1-1	NA	NA	CASSSVLLNTEAFF	TGTGCCAGCAGCTCGGTACTTTTGAACACTGAAGCTTTCTTT
TRBV5-1	TRBJ2-1	TRBD2	NA	CASSWRLAGGYNEQFF	TGCGCCAGCAGCTGGAGGCTAGCGGGGGGCTACAATGAGCAGTTCTTC
TRBV5-5	TRBJ1-2	NA	NA	CASSLERGSAGGYTF	TGTGCCAGCAGCTTGGAACGGGGTTCCGCTGGAGGCTACACCTTC
TRBV19	TRBJ2-5	NA	NA	CASSMEETQYF	TGTGCCAGTAGTATGGAAGAGACCCAGTACTTC
TRBV4-1	TRBJ1-2	TRBD1	NA	CASSYITGDYGYTF	TGCGCCAGCAGCTATATAACAGGGGATTATGGCTACACCTTC
TRBV7-6	TRBJ2-7	TRBD1	NA	CASSSGQGEQYF	TGTGCCAGCAGCTCGGGACAGGGCGAGCAGTACTTC
TRBV2	TRBJ2-5	NA	NA	CASSVRRETQYF	TGTGCCAGCAGTGTCCGCAGGGAGACCCAGTACTTC
TRBV6-5	TRBJ2-3	NA	NA	CASSYSGGQGDTQYF	TGTGCCAGCAGTTACTCGGGGGGTCAAGGAGATACGCAGTATTTT
TRBV7-7	TRBJ2-5	TRBD2	NA	CASSLRLAEETQYF	TGTGCCAGCAGCTTACGGCTAGCGGAAGAGACCCAGTACTTC
TRBV9	TRBJ2-5	NA	NA	CASSVATRGGETQYF	TGTGCCAGCAGCGTAGCTACTCGAGGTGGAGAGACCCAGTACTTC
TRBV5-6	TRBJ1-1	NA	NA	CASSSTGTTNTEAFF	TGTGCCAGCAGCAGTACCGGGACAACGAACACTGAAGCTTTCTTT
TRBV11-2	TRBJ1-1	NA	once	CASSGGNLALGRTEAFF	TGTGCCAGCAGCGGCGGGAATTTGGCGTTGGGACGCACTGAAGCTTTCTTT
TRBV6-1	TRBJ2-3	NA	NA	CASTPSAGDTQYF	TGTGCCAGCACCCCCTCGGCCGGGGATACGCAGTATTTT
TRBV6-1	TRBJ2-7	NA	once	CASSPGRQYEQYF	TGTGCCAGCAGTCCGGGGCGACAGTACGAGCAGTACTTC